These 12 T cell receptor beta chains were sequenced from one sample in a study of cytomegalovirus exposure and HLA in healthy donors. Clones were sequenced by immunoSEQ multiplex PCR, and TCRdb holds only the in-frame ones, with some missing. The data contain under 200,000 clones, 95% to 96% of them singletons. The sample consisted of PBMCs. These receptors came from a woman in her late teens or twenties in good health and CMV-seronegative.

This clone was detected only once. The chain uses TRBV9 and TRBJ2-2, with TRBD2 matching over 7 bases. This CDR3 region has 16 residues. V gave up 0 bases and J gave up 1 base; unmatched junction bases: 3. Germline V CDR1 and CDR2: SGDLS, YYNGEE. This chain's CDR3 is CASSVGVAGNTGELFF. In DNA, the CDR3 is TGTGCCAGCAGCGTAGGGGTAGCGGGGAACACCGGGGAGCTGTTTTTT.

J is TRBJ1-2 and V is TRBV18; TRBD1 is a possible D gene (5 bases). There are 14 residues in the CDR3. Germline values: CDR1 KGHSH, CDR2 LQKENI. V gave up 3 bases and J gave up 6 bases, with 14 bases separating them. CDR3 in amino acids: CASSPYTPGDGYTF. The CDR3 bases are TGTGCCAGCTCACCCTATACGCCGGGGGATGGCTACACCTTC.

In this sample, this clone turned up once. The V gene is TRBV7-9, the J gene TRBJ1-1; D is possibly TRBD1 (6 bases). The germline V gene encodes CDR1 SEHNR and CDR2 FQNEAQ (reference sequence). There are 13 residues in the CDR3. Trimming removed 0 bases at V and 8 bases at J, with 10 bases between. The CDR3 loop is CASSLADRIEAFF. CDR3 sequence (DNA): TGTGCCAGCAGCTTAGCGGACAGAATAGAAGCTTTCTTT.

The chain employs TRBV18 and TRBJ2-2; possible D gene TRBD1, 6 bases. Trimming took 3 bases from V and 0 from J, leaving 17 bases between them. The V gene's germline CDR1 is KGHSH and CDR2 LQKENI. This CDR3 contains 18 residues. CDR3 region: CASSPLPRGGTNTGELFF. CDR3 DNA sequence: TGTGCCAGCTCACCTCTGCCCAGGGGCGGAACGAACACCGGGGAGCTGTTTTTT.

The V call is TRBV6-5, the J call TRBJ1-1; TRBD1 might be the D (5 bases). V dropped 6 bases and J dropped 2 bases, with 13 bases sitting between them. Germline V gene data show CDR1 as MNHEY and CDR2 as SVGAGI. The CDR3 runs 14 residues. The DNA of the CDR3 is TGTGCCAGCAGCGATCCAGGGTTCAACACTGAAGCTTTCTTT. This gives the protein CASSDPGFNTEAFF.

The J gene is TRBJ1-1, the V gene TRBV7-6; a possible D gene is TRBD1 (6 bases). This CDR3 comprises 19 residues. The ends were cut back, 5 bases at V and 9 bases at J, with 34 bases in the middle. Germline CDR1 and CDR2: SGHVS and FNYEAQ. The CDR3 coding sequence is TGTGCCAGCAGCCCCCGGAGTGGGCAGGGGAGAACCCTAGGACTCAAAGCTTTCTTT. Translation: CASSPRSGQGRTLGLKAFF.

This chain links TRBV7-9 with TRBJ1-1; 7 positions match TRBD1. CDR3 size: 14 residues. The V gene's germline CDR1 is SEHNR and CDR2 FQNEAQ (reference sequence). J gave up 1 base and V 3 bases, and 2 bases lay outside the gene matches. In nucleotides, the CDR3 is TGTGCCAGCAGCTTCGACAGGGCGAACACTGAAGCTTTCTTT. It specifies CASSFDRANTEAFF.

The chain couples TRBV4-1 to TRBJ2-5; 7 nucleotides agree with TRBD1. The CDR3 has 14 amino acids. V was clipped by 3 bases and J by 3 bases; unmatched bases: 4. Germline loops: CDR1 MGHRA, CDR2 YSYEKL. CDR3 nucleotide sequence: TGCGCCAGCAGCCAGCCGGGACAGAAAGAGACCCAGTACTTC. It encodes CASSQPGQKETQYF.

V is TRBV4-3 and J is TRBJ1-1, with 8 positions matching TRBD1. The trim removed 0 bases at V and 4 bases at J, leaving 4 bases unmatched. This CDR3 is built from 15 residues. CDR1 and CDR2 (germline): LGHNA, YSLEER. The CDR3 here is CASSQETGASTEAFF. CDR3 nucleotide sequence: TGCGCCAGCAGCCAAGAGACAGGGGCGAGCACTGAAGCTTTCTTT.

The V gene is TRBV6-4, the J gene TRBJ2-5; possible D gene TRBD2, 5 bases. V lost 6 bases to trimming and J lost 5 bases, with 16 bases between them. Looked up from germline, CDR1 is MRHNA and CDR2 is SNTAGT. This CDR3 contains 14 residues. As DNA, the CDR3 is TGTGCCAGCAGGAGCGACATGACGGGGGAGACCCAGTACTTC. Its protein is CASRSDMTGETQYF.

DNA for the CDR3: TGTGCCAGCAGCCCCACAGGGGCCTCCACGGTATGGACTGAAGCTTTCTTT. Encoded protein: CASSPTGASTVWTEAFF. This chain links TRBV7-9 with TRBJ1-1, with TRBD1 matching over 7 bases. V was pared by 5 bases and J by 5 bases, with 17 bases of the junction left unmatched. Germline V gene data show CDR1 as SEHNR and CDR2 as FQNEAQ (reference sequence). The CDR3 length is 17 residues.

The chain employs TRBV7-9 and TRBJ2-7; TRBD2 matches 11 bases. The V and J ends lost 3 bases and 2 bases, in that order; junction bases with no gene match: 0. Germline V gene lookup returns CDR1 SEHNR and CDR2 FQNEAQ (reference sequence). CDR3 length: 14 amino acids. The CDR3 spells CASSLGLAAYEQYF. The CDR3, as DNA: TGTGCCAGCAGCTTGGGACTAGCGGCCTACGAGCAGTACTTC.